One sample yielded the 20 T cell receptor beta chains listed below, sequenced in a study of CD8+CD57+ T cells in acquired aplastic anemia. Template material for TCR beta VDJ and CDR3 profiling consisted of genomic DNA. TCRdb re-called the reads with MiXCR, one entry per CDR3 protein. The profile shows more than 100,000 distinct CDR3 sequences, more than 35% of them singletons. The sequencing sample was made of sorted CD4+, CD8+, or CD8+CD57+ T cells (not recorded which) from PBMCs. The receptors derive from a human donor in good health, serving as a control.

The chain is built from TRBV20-1 and TRBJ2-3; the D gene is possibly TRBD1 (5 bases). Germline-derived CDR1 and CDR2 are DFQATT and SNEGSKA (reference sequence). This CDR3 region has 16 residues. V gave up 6 bases and J gave up 4 bases, with 23 bases separating them. CDR3 loop: CSARTPAWQGADTQYF. The CDR3 nucleotides read TGCAGTGCCCGCACTCCTGCTTGGCAGGGTGCAGATACGCAGTATTTT.

This clonotype came up many times. V gene TRBV9 combines with J gene TRBJ1-5; D remains ambiguous. The CDR3 extends over 15 amino acids. Germline V gives CDR1 SGDLS, CDR2 YYNGEE. The germline V and J ends were trimmed by 1 base and 6 bases, with 14 bases remaining between them. CDR3 bases: TGTGCCAGCAGCGTATCGCCAGAACCGGGTCAGCCCCAGCATTTT. Its protein product is CASSVSPEPGQPQHF. The full variable domain, rest sourced from reference TRBV9 and TRBJ1-5, is DSGVTQTPKHLITATGQRVTLRCSPRSGDLSVYWYQQSLDQGLQFLIQYYNGEERAKGNILERFSAQQFPDLHSELNLSSLELGDSALYFCASSVSPEPGQPQHFGDGTRLSIL.

To note about this clonotype: Because it lacks the conserved phenylalanine or tryptophan at the end, this CDR3 is likely a read error. It is unclear where the CDR3 begins or ends on the DNA, so no DNA is shown, and the CDR3 is as TCRdb lists it. The chain recombines TRBV9 with TRBJ2-5; the table's D call, TRBD2, was not checked against the DNA. Germline V CDR1 and CDR2: SGDLS, YYNGEE. The CDR3 is 14 amino acids in total, end residues counted. CDR3 sequence reads: CASSSGLVGETQYI.

This clonotype was seen many times. The gene calls are TRBV6-1 and TRBJ2-3; weak D call: TRBD2 (5 bases). CDR1 and CDR2 from the germline V gene are MNHNS and SASEGT. The CDR3 totals 12 residues. The V and J ends lost 7 bases and 8 bases respectively, with 13 bases between them. The CDR3 DNA reads TGTGCCAGCATGTTCCTAGGAGGTACGCAGTATTTT. Its protein is CASMFLGGTQYF.

This clonotype was counted many times. The chain combines TRBV20-1 with TRBJ2-7; TRBD2 matches 8 bases. Germline-derived CDR1 and CDR2 are DFQATT and SNEGSKA (reference sequence). Trimming took 6 bases from V and 4 from J; bases not matched to a gene: 8. This CDR3 contains 13 residues. The CDR3 is CSAPRLAGYEQYF. In nucleotides, the CDR3 is TGCAGTGCACCCCGGCTAGCGGGTTACGAGCAGTACTTC.

The V and J genes are TRBV7-6 and TRBJ2-1, with 10 bases that match TRBD2. Germline V CDR1 and CDR2: SGHVS, FNYEAQ. This CDR3 spans 17 amino acids. Unmatched junction bases numbered 11, after V lost 3 bases and J lost 6 bases. CDR3 loop: CASSFVAASGSPNEQFF. CDR3 coding DNA: TGTGCCAGCAGCTTTGTAGCGGCTAGCGGGAGCCCCAATGAGCAGTTCTTC.

In this sample, this clonotype turned up many times. This rearrangement joins TRBV5-1 to TRBJ2-2; 7 bases match TRBD2. Germline V gene lookup returns CDR1 SGHRS and CDR2 YFSETQ. With V trimmed by 4 bases and J by 0 bases, 6 bases remained unmatched. The CDR3 extends over 16 amino acids. The CDR3 DNA is TGCGCCAGCAGCCCGGGAGGAGGATCGAACACCGGGGAGCTGTTTTTT. Amino acid sequence: CASSPGGGSNTGELFF.

On this clonotype itself: A single base separates this from a much larger clone, so it may be a read error. For the CDR3, the DNA is TGCGCCAGCAGCCCGGGGAAGCTAGCTTCTAATGAAAAACCGTTTTTT. As protein: CASSPGKLASNEKPFF. The chain is built from TRBV5-1 and TRBJ1-4; D unresolved. The germline CDR1 and CDR2 sequences are SGHRS and YFSETQ. The CDR3 length is 16 residues.

In the case of this clonotype: A single base separates this from a much larger clone, so it may be a read error. The chain's CDR3 is CATWTVSGNTIYF. CDR3 sequence (DNA): TGTGCCACCTGGACAGTCTCTGGAAACACCATATATTTT. V and J are TRBV19 and TRBJ1-3; tentatively, D is TRBD1 (6 bases). The germline V gene encodes CDR1 LNHDA and CDR2 SQIVND (reference sequence). The CDR3 is 13 residues long. The V end was cut by 10 bases, the J end by 0 bases, with 10 bases between.

This chain uses TRBV29-1 with TRBJ2-2; a weak D match, TRBD2 (7 bases). In germline, CDR1 is SQVTM, CDR2 ANQGSEA. Trimming stripped 6 bases from V and 5 bases from J, with 22 bases between. The CDR3 extends over 16 amino acids. This CDR3 is CSVKPGRGAGTGELFF. In DNA form, the CDR3 reads TGCAGCGTCAAGCCGGGACGGGGGGCTGGGACCGGGGAGCTGTTTTTT.

The chain uses TRBV12-3 or TRBV12-4 and TRBJ1-2; D remains unclear. Trimming removed 3 bases at V and 8 bases at J, with 10 bases between. This CDR3 region has 12 residues. The chain's CDR3 is CASSFHARGYTF. The CDR3 DNA follows: TGTGCCAGCAGTTTTCATGCTCGCGGCTACACCTTC.

Points on this clonotype: Given a much more abundant clone one base away, this may be a read error. V and J are TRBV6-1 and TRBJ2-1, with D tentatively TRBD1 (7 bases). CDR3 length: 17 residues. Germline-derived CDR1 and CDR2 are MNHNS and SASEGT. V lost 6 bases and J 0 bases, leaving 18 bases between the germline ends. CDR3 in amino acids: CASRGGQAQFSYNEQFF. Here the CDR3 DNA reads TGTGCCAGCAGGGGAGGACAGGCGCAGTTCTCCTACAATGAGCAGTTCTTC.

This clonotype showed up many times. This chain joins TRBV27 and TRBJ2-7; no clear D gene. Between the trimmed V and J ends, which lost 7 bases and 2 bases, there was a span of 12 bases. This CDR3 has 13 amino acids. CDR1 is MNHEY, CDR2 SMNVEV, per germline (reference sequence). The CDR3 coding sequence is TGTGCCAGCAAACGTTCCCATGCCTACGAGCAGTACTTC. Translation gives CASKRSHAYEQYF.

This clonotype was counted between two and nine times. The chain recombines TRBV7-9 with TRBJ2-5; D possibly corresponds to TRBD2 (5 bases). Per the germline V gene, CDR1 is SEHNR and CDR2 is FQNEAQ (reference sequence). V lost 5 bases, J lost 4 bases, and 11 bases lay in between. The CDR3 spans 13 residues. CDR3 region: CASSLTRGETQYF. The CDR3 DNA follows: TGTGCCAGCAGCCTTACCCGGGGAGAGACCCAGTACTTC.

V is TRBV2 and J is TRBJ2-6, with a possible D match to TRBD1 (6 bases). The CDR3 length is 14 residues. The germline gives CDR1 SNHLY, CDR2 FYNNEI. Deletions cut 9 bases from V and 0 bases from J, with 9 bases between. This CDR3 reads CARARGSGANVLTF. CDR3 DNA: TGTGCCAGGGCCAGGGGCTCTGGGGCCAACGTCCTGACTTTC. Together with reference TRBV2 and TRBJ2-6, the CDR3 gives the full variable domain: EPEVTQTPSHQVTQMGQEVILRCVPISNHLYFYWYRQILGQKVEFLVSFYNNEISEKSEIFDDQFSVERPDGSNFTLKIRSTKLEDSAMYFCARARGSGANVLTFGAGSRLTVL.

Relative to its sample, this clonotype is medium-sized (0.01 to 0.1%). This sequence joins TRBV15 and TRBJ1-1; D not certain. Germline V gene sequence: CDR1 LNHNV, CDR2 YYDKDF (reference sequence). With 5 bases removed from V and 0 bases from J, the gap between germline ends came to 10 bases. The CDR3 spans 14 residues. CDR3 DNA sequence: TGTGCCACCAGCGGTGGACTGTTGAACACTGAAGCTTTCTTT. Protein: CATSGGLLNTEAFF.

The CDR3 is CASSIGVYNEQYF. DNA of the CDR3: TGTGCCAGTAGTATAGGGGTGTACAATGAGCAGTATTTT. The chain has TRBV19 and TRBJ2-3; D is unresolved. Trimming shortened V by 1 base and J by 11 bases, and 13 bases separated the two germline ends. The CDR3 has 13 residues. Germline CDR1 and CDR2: LNHDA and SQIVND (reference sequence). The whole variable domain, filled in from reference TRBV19 and TRBJ2-3, reads DGGITQSPKYLFRKEGQNVTLSCEQNLNHDAMYWYRQDPGQGLRLIYYSQIVNDFQKGDIAEGYSVSREKKESFPLTVTSAQKNPTAFYLCASSIGVYNEQYFGPGTRLTVL.

This clonotype was counted many times. The chain couples TRBV11-2 to TRBJ2-1; D possibly matches TRBD1 or TRBD2 (5 bases each). Germline loops: CDR1 SGHAT, CDR2 FQNNGV. With 2 bases removed from V and 1 base from J, the gap between germline ends came to 12 bases. This CDR3 is built from 16 residues. The chain's CDR3 is CASSLRGDSSYNEQFF. The CDR3 DNA is TGTGCCAGCAGCTTAAGAGGGGATAGTTCCTACAATGAGCAGTTCTTC. Supplemented by reference TRBV11-2 and TRBJ2-1, the full variable domain reads EAGVAQSPRYKIIEKRQSVAFWCNPISGHATLYWYQQILGQGPKLLIQFQNNGVVDDSQLPKDRFSAERLKGVDSTLKIQPAKLEDSAVYLCASSLRGDSSYNEQFFGPGTRLTVL.

The CDR3 DNA is TGTGCCACCTCACCGGGACTAGGCATTTACGAGCAGTACTTC. It is translated as CATSPGLGIYEQYF. The chain links TRBV19 to TRBJ2-7; 8 bases align to TRBD2. V shed 10 bases, J shed 4 bases, and the junction held 12 bases outside the gene matches. Germline CDR1 reads LNHDA; CDR2 reads SQIVND (reference sequence). The CDR3 is 14 amino acids. Together with reference TRBV19 and TRBJ2-7, the CDR3 gives the full variable domain: DGGITQSPKYLFRKEGQNVTLSCEQNLNHDAMYWYRQDPGQGLRLIYYSQIVNDFQKGDIAEGYSVSREKKESFPLTVTSAQKNPTAFYLCATSPGLGIYEQYFGPGTRLTVT.

The chain uses TRBV6-5 and TRBJ1-2, with TRBD1 matching 7 bases. The CDR3 totals 16 residues. From germline, CDR1 is MNHEY and CDR2 SVGAGI. Trimming cost V 6 bases and J 4 bases; bases outside gene matches: 14. The CDR3 DNA follows: TGTGCCAGCAGCACTCGACAGGGACCCGACCTCTATGGCTACACCTTC. Residues: CASSTRQGPDLYGYTF.